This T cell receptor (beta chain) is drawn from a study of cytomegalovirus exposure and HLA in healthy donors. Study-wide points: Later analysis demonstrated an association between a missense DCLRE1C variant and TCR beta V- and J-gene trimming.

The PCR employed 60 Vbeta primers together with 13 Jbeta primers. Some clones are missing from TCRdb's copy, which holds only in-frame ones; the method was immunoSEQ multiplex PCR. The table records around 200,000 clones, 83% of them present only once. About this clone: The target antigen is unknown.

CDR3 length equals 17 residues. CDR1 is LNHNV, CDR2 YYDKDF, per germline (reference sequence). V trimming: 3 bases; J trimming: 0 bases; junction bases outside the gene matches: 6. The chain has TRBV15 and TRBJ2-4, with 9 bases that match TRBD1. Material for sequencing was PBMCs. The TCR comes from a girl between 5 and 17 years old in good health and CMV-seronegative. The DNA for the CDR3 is TGTGCCACCAGCAGGAATCAGGACAGGGGAGCCAAAAACATTCAGTACTTC. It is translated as CATSRNQDRGAKNIQYF.